Below, 8 T cell receptor beta chains from the same sample are listed, as sequenced in a study of OX40 agonist ivuxolimab in advanced cancers. Libraries were prepared by immunoSEQ multiplex PCR; TCRdb keeps only in-frame clonotypes and omits some of them. This table has around 81,000 clones, about 80% appearing once. Here the sequenced sample was CD4+ or CD8+ T cells sorted from blood, taken in a trial of the OX40 agonist ivuxolimab. The receptors derive from an adult with an advanced solid tumor such as melanoma, head and neck, liver or kidney cancer.

The chain carries TRBV28 and TRBJ1-4, with TRBD1 identical over 11 bases. V shed 4 bases, J shed 7 bases, and the junction held 5 bases outside the gene matches. In germline, CDR1 is MDHEN, CDR2 SYDVKM. The CDR3 is made up of 15 amino acids. This CDR3 reads CASSYSGTGGEKLFF. The CDR3 bases are TGTGCCAGCAGTTATTCCGGGACAGGGGGTGAAAAACTGTTTTTT.

The chain uses TRBV5-1 and TRBJ2-1, with D tentatively TRBD2 (6 bases). Germline V lookup: CDR1 SGHRS, CDR2 YFSETQ. CDR3 length: 13 residues. V dropped 7 bases and J dropped 5 bases, with 13 bases sitting between them. DNA for the CDR3: TGCGCCAGCGGGAGGCGGCAGGACAATGAGCAGTTCTTC. Its protein is CASGRRQDNEQFF.

The rearrangement joins TRBV28 to TRBJ1-1; tentative D call: TRBD1 (5 bases). Per germline, CDR1 MDHEN and CDR2 SYDVKM. The CDR3 is 11 residues long. V lost 10 bases and J 4 bases, leaving 10 bases between the germline ends. DNA of the CDR3: TGTGCCACCGACGGGGGCACTGAAGCTTTCTTT. Its translation: CATDGGTEAFF.

The chain couples TRBV28 to TRBJ2-7; no clear D gene. CDR1 is MDHEN, CDR2 SYDVKM, per germline. There are 12 residues in the CDR3. V lost 8 bases and J lost 3, with 11 bases in between. CDR3 DNA sequence: TGTGCCAGCCACAGATGGGGCTACGAGCAGTACTTC. Encoded protein: CASHRWGYEQYF.

V is TRBV11-3 and J is TRBJ2-2; no clear D gene. V lost 0 bases and J lost 5, with 13 bases in between. The V gene's germline CDR1 is SGHNT and CDR2 YENEEA. This CDR3 contains 16 residues. The CDR3 DNA sequence: TGTGCCAGCAGCTTAGATGCTAGAATGGGGACCGGGGAGCTGTTTTTT. It is translated as CASSLDARMGTGELFF.

The CDR3 loop is CASSMRQKVLNTEAFF. In DNA form, the CDR3 reads TGTGCCAGTAGTATGCGGCAAAAAGTGCTGAACACTGAAGCTTTCTTT. The V call is TRBV19, the J call TRBJ1-1; D ambiguous. The CDR3 has 16 amino acids. Trimming cost V 3 bases and J 0 bases, with 14 bases left between them. CDR1 LNHDA and CDR2 SQIVND come from the germline V gene (reference sequence).

The rearrangement links TRBV19 to TRBJ1-5, with 7 nucleotides matching TRBD1. The V segment lost 8 bases and the J segment 3 bases; nucleotides outside the gene matches: 4. Germline V gene data show CDR1 as LNHDA and CDR2 as SQIVND (reference sequence). This CDR3 spans 13 amino acids. The CDR3 nucleotides are TGTGCCAGTGACGACAGGGACAATCAGCCCCAGCATTTT. Translating it yields CASDDRDNQPQHF.

V is TRBV5-4 and J is TRBJ2-2; D is unclear. CDR3 length: 17 residues. Germline V gene sequence: CDR1 SGHNT, CDR2 YYREEE (reference sequence). Trimming took off 0 bases at V and 0 bases at J, with 12 bases between the two ends. CDR3 sequence: CASSLDPAKANTGELFF. DNA of the CDR3: TGTGCCAGCAGCTTGGACCCGGCGAAAGCGAACACCGGGGAGCTGTTTTTT.